One and the same sample provided the 2 T cell receptor beta chains below, sequenced in a study of CD8 T cells in Susac syndrome. Reverse transcription of 0.5 to 1 ug RNA used random hexamers. MiXCR, applied by TCRdb to the immunoSEQ multiplex PCR reads, yields one record per CDR3 protein. The sample has some 130,000 distinct CDR3 sequences; approximately 90% are singletons. The sequencing sample was made of CD8+ T cells from PBMCs. The source is a human donor with multiple sclerosis.

The chain carries TRBV28 and TRBJ1-1, with no clear D. Germline CDR1 and CDR2: MDHEN and SYDVKM. Between the trimmed V and J ends, which lost 1 base and 1 base, there was a span of 7 bases. The CDR3 covers 14 residues. This CDR3 reads CASSLSIPNTEAFF. CDR3 nucleotide sequence: TGTGCCAGCAGTTTATCTATTCCGAACACTGAAGCTTTCTTT. The full variable domain, completed using reference TRBV28 and TRBJ1-1, is DVKVTQSSRYLVKRTGEKVFLECVQDMDHENMFWYRQDPGLGLRLIYFSYDVKMKEKGDIPEGYSVSREKKERFSLILESASTNQTSMYLCASSLSIPNTEAFFGQGTRLTVV.

The V gene is TRBV30, the J gene TRBJ2-5, with D unresolved. V dropped 5 bases and J dropped 10 bases, with 17 bases sitting between them. CDR1 GTSNPN and CDR2 SVGIG come from the germline V gene (reference sequence). The CDR3 sequence is 12 residues long. The CDR3 nucleotides read TGTGCCTGGGGTATTACAGCCATGGACCAGTACTTC. It yields the protein CAWGITAMDQYF.